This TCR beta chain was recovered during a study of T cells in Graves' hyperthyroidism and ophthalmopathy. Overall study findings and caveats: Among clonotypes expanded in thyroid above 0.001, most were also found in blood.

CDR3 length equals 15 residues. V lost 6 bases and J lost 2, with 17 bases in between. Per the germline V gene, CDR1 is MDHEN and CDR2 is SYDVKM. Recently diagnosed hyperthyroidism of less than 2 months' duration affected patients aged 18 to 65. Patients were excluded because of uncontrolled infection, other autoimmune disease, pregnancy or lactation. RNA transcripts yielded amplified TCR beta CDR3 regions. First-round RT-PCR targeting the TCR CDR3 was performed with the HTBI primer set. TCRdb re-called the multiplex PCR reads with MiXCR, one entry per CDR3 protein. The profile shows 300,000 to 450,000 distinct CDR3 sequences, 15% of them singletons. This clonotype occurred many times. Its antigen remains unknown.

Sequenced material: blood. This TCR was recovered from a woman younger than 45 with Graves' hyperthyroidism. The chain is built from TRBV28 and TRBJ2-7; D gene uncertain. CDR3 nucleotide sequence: TGTGCCAGCAGGCTTGATCGCGGTGTAGCCTACGAGCAGTACTTC. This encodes CASRLDRGVAYEQYF.